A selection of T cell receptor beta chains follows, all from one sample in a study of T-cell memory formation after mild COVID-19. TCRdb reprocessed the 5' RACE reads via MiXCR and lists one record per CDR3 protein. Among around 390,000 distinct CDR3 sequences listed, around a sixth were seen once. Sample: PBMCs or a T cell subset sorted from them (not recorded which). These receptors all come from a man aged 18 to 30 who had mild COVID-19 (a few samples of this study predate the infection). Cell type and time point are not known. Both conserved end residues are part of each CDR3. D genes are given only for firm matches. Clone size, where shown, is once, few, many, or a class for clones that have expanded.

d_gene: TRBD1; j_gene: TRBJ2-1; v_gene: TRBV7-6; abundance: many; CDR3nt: TGTGCCAGCAGCTTAGAAGGGACAGGGCTGACCAATGAGCAGTTCTTC; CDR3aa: CASSLEGTGLTNEQFF
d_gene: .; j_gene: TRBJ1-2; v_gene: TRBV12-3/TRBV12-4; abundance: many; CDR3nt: TGTGCCAGCAGCAGTCGGGGGGCGCATAACTATGGCTACACCTTC; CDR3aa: CASSSRGAHNYGYTF
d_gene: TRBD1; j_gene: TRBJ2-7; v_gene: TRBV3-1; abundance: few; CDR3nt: TGTGCCAGCAGCCTACCGGGACAGGGCGACGAGCAGTACTTC; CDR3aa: CASSLPGQGDEQYF
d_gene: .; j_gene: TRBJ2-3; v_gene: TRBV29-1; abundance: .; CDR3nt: TGCAGCGTTGCACGCGTGGGGGCCCTAAGGTCTGAGACGCAGTATTTT; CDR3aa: CSVARVGALRSETQYF
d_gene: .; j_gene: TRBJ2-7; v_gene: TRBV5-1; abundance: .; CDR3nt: TGCGCCAGCAGCCGTCCCGGGACAACAACCTACGAGCAGTACTTC; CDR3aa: CASSRPGTTTYEQYF
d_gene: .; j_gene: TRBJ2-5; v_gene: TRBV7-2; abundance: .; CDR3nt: TGTGCCAGCAGCTTAGGGGCTCTAGAAGAGACCCAGTACTTC; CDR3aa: CASSLGALEETQYF
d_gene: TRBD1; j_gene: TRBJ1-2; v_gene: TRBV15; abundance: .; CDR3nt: TGTGCCACCAGCAGAGACCGGGACAGGGGGTTATATAGCTATGGCTACACCTTC; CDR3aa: CATSRDRDRGLYSYGYTF
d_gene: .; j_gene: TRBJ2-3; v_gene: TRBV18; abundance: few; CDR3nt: TGTGCCAGCTCACCCAGGCCGTTAGATACGCAGTATTTT; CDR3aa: CASSPRPLDTQYF
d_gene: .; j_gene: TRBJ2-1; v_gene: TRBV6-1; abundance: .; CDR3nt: TGTGCCAGCGGTGCGGGGACAGCCTCTTTCCATGAGCAGTTCTTC; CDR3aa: CASGAGTASFHEQFF
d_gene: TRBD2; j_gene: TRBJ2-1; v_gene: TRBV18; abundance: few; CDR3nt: TGTGCCAGCTCACGGGGGACTACCCCCAGAGATGAGCAGTTCTTC; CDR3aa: CASSRGTTPRDEQFF
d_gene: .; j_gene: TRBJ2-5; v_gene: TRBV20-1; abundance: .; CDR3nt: TGCAGTGCTAGTGGACTCCCCGGGACCCAGTACTTC; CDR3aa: CSASGLPGTQYF
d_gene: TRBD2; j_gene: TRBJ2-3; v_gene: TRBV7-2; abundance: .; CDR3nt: TGTGCCAGCAGCTCAAGACTAGCGGGTAGCACAGATACGCAGTATTTT; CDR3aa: CASSSRLAGSTDTQYF
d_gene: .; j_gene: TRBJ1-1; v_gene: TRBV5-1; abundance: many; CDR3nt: TGCGCCAGCAGCGTACAGGTATTCAACGCTGAAGCTTTCTTT; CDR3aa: CASSVQVFNAEAFF
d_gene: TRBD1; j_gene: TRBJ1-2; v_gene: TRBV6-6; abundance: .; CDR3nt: TGTGCCAGCACCTCCTGGCAGGGGGCTGTCGGAGGCAACTATGGCTACACCTTC; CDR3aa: CASTSWQGAVGGNYGYTF
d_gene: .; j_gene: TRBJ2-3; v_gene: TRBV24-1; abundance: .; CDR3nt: TGTGCCACCAGCAACAGGGATAACCCGTATTTT; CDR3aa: CATSNRDNPYF
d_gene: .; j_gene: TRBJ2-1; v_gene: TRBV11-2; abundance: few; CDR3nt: TGTGCCAGCAGCCAATTAGGGGCGGGCCCTAGTAATGAGCAGTTCTTC; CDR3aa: CASSQLGAGPSNEQFF
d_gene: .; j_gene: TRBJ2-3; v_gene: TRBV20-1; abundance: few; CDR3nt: TGCAGTGCTAGAGACAGGGGGACTAGCACAGATACGCAGTATTTT; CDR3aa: CSARDRGTSTDTQYF
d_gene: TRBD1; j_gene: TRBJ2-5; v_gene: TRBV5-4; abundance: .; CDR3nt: TGTGCCAGCAGCAGGACAGGGGGGGAAGAGACCCAGTACTTC; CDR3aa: CASSRTGGEETQYF
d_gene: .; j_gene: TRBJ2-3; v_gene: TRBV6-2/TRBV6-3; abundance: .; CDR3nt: TGTGCCAGCAGTTACTCGGGCACGGGTGCTGGAGATACGCAGTATTTT; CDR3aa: CASSYSGTGAGDTQYF
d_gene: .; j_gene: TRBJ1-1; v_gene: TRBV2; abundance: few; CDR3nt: TGTGCCAGCAGGACAGGAGGATTTACTGAAGCTTTCTTT; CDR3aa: CASRTGGFTEAFF
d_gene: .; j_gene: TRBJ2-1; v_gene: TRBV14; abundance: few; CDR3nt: TGTGCCAGCAGCCAAGGCCCAGGGCCCTACAATGAGCAGTTCTTC; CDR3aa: CASSQGPGPYNEQFF
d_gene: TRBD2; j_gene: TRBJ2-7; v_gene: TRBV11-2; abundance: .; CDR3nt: TGTGCCAGCAGCTTAACCCACGGGGGGAACGAGCAGTACTTC; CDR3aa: CASSLTHGGNEQYF
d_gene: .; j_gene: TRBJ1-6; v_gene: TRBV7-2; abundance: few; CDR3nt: TGTGCCAGCAGCCCAAGGACATCTTCACCCCTCCACTTT; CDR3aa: CASSPRTSSPLHF
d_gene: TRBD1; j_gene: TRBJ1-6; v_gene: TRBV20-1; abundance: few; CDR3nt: TGCAGTGCCGTGACAGGGGATTCACCCCTCCACTTT; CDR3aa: CSAVTGDSPLHF
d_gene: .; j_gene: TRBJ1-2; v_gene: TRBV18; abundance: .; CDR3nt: TGTGCCAGCTCACCACCGAGTGGGAAGTATGGCTACACCTTC; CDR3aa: CASSPPSGKYGYTF
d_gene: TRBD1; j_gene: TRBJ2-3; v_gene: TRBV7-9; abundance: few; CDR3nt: TGTGCCTCGGGACAGGGCACAGATACGCAGTATTTT; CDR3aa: CASGQGTDTQYF
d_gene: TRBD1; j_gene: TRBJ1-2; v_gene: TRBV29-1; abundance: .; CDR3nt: TGCAGCGTTAACAGGGGGGACTATGGCTACACCTTC; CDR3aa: CSVNRGDYGYTF
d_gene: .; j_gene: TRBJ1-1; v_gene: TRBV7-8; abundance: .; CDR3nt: TGTGCCAGCAGCTTCGCCGCGGGGGAAAGCACTGAAGCTTTCTTT; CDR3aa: CASSFAAGESTEAFF